This is a list of T cell receptor beta chains from one sample in a study of T cell clones after liver transplantation. Profiling relied on immunoSEQ multiplex PCR, and the TCRdb table lists in-frame clones only, not all of them. This sample has roughly 100,000 clones, with around 80% found just once. The material was CD4+ T cells from blood, obtained 45 to 50 months after liver transplant. Every receptor here comes from a human patient who received a liver transplant. Some T cells may be supplied by the graft donor. Both conserved end residues are part of each CDR3. A D gene is named only where the DNA matches it firmly. Clone size is shown for a subset of rows, as once, few, many or a class of expanded clone.

.,TRBV5-1,TRBJ1-5,.,TGCGCCAGCAGTCCCGGTACGGGGGCGAGGCAGCCCCAGCATTTT,CASSPGTGARQPQHF
TRBD1,TRBV7-8,TRBJ1-1,.,TGTGCCAGCAGCTTAGTCGGGCAGGGGGCCGAAGCTTTCTTT,CASSLVGQGAEAFF
.,TRBV19,TRBJ1-1,.,TGTGCCAGTAGCTCAGACAGGTTGAACACTGAAGCTTTCTTT,CASSSDRLNTEAFF
.,TRBV10-3,TRBJ2-7,.,TGTGCCATCAGTGAGTCGGCAGACGAGCAGTACTTC,CAISESADEQYF
TRBD1,TRBV7-3,TRBJ2-6,.,TGTGCCAGCAGCGCAGGGGGTTCTGGGGCCAACGTCCTGACTTTC,CASSAGGSGANVLTF
.,TRBV6-5,TRBJ2-7,.,TGTGCCAGCAGTTACCGCGGGTCTAGCGAGACCTACGAGCAGTACTTC,CASSYRGSSETYEQYF
TRBD1,TRBV29-1,TRBJ2-7,.,TGCAGCGTTGCAAGACAGGGGAGGTCCTACGAGCAGTACTTC,CSVARQGRSYEQYF
TRBD2,TRBV10-3,TRBJ2-7,.,TGTGCCATCAGCCTCGGGACTAGCGGCTACGAGCAGTACTTC,CAISLGTSGYEQYF
.,TRBV5-4,TRBJ1-5,few,TGTGCCAGCAGCTTGCGCGGTCAGCCCCAGCATTTT,CASSLRGQPQHF
.,TRBV5-1,TRBJ1-1,.,TGCGCCAGCAGCTTGGGCAATGAAGCTTTCTTT,CASSLGNEAFF
.,TRBV7-2,TRBJ1-1,.,TGTGCCAGCAGCTTATACAAGCCGAACACTGAAGCTTTCTTT,CASSLYKPNTEAFF
.,TRBV11-3,TRBJ2-7,.,TGTGCCAGCAGCTCCGGGCAGGGCAGCTCCTACGAGCAGTACTTC,CASSSGQGSSYEQYF
.,TRBV7-2,TRBJ2-1,.,TGTGCCAGCAGCCCATCGAATGAGCAGTTCTTC,CASSPSNEQFF
.,TRBV5-4,TRBJ2-5,.,TGTGCCAGCAGCCTAGACCCCAGGGAAGAGACCCAGTACTTC,CASSLDPREETQYF
.,TRBV11-3,TRBJ1-3,.,TGTGCCAGCCGCAAGAAACAGCTACGAAACACCATATATTTT,CASRKKQLRNTIYF
.,TRBV5-6,TRBJ2-7,.,TGTGCCAGCAGCCGGTCCTACGAGCAGTACTTC,CASSRSYEQYF
TRBD1,TRBV5-4,TRBJ2-7,.,TGTGCCAGCAGACAGGACAGGGGGCGAGCCTACGAGCAGTACTTC,CASRQDRGRAYEQYF
.,TRBV30,TRBJ1-5,.,TGTGCCTGGAGCCAACGGGGCACAAGCAATCAGCCCCAGCATTTT,CAWSQRGTSNQPQHF
TRBD1,TRBV25-1,TRBJ1-5,.,TGTGCCAGCAGTCCCCGGACAGGGGGGCCCGATAATCAGCCCCAGCATTTT,CASSPRTGGPDNQPQHF
TRBD1,TRBV18,TRBJ2-1,few,TGTGCCAGCTCATCAGCCGGGACAGGGGGCAATGAGCAGTTCTTC,CASSSAGTGGNEQFF
.,TRBV5-1,TRBJ2-3,.,TGCGCCAGCAGCTCCGGGACCAGCACAGATACGCAGTATTTT,CASSSGTSTDTQYF
.,TRBV28,TRBJ1-2,.,TGTGCCAGCAGTTCGACGGTCTATGGCTACACCTTC,CASSSTVYGYTF
.,TRBV14,TRBJ1-4,.,TGTGCCAGCAGCCAAGTCGTCGACGGAAAGGGAGAAAAACTGTTTTTT,CASSQVVDGKGEKLFF
TRBD1,TRBV7-9,TRBJ2-1,once,TGTGCCAGCAGCCCACGACAGGGCTACAATGAGCAGTTCTTC,CASSPRQGYNEQFF
.,TRBV28,TRBJ2-3,.,TGTGCCAGCAGCGGTAGGGAGGGCACAGATACGCAGTATTTT,CASSGREGTDTQYF
.,TRBV21-1,TRBJ2-3,.,TGTGCCAGCAGCAAGTTACTAGCGGGGGGTCCCGGAAGCACAGATACGCAGTATTTT,CASSKLLAGGPGSTDTQYF
.,TRBV7-3,TRBJ1-1,.,TGTGCCAGCAGCCTACATGACAGGAGGAACACTGAAGCTTTCTTT,CASSLHDRRNTEAFF
.,TRBV19,TRBJ1-2,few,TGTGCCAGTAGTATAGAGCATGGCTACACCTTC,CASSIEHGYTF
TRBD2,TRBV28,TRBJ2-3,.,TGTGCCAGCAGCCTGGGGGCGGGAGGAAAAGGAGGGCAGTATTTT,CASSLGAGGKGGQYF
.,TRBV21-1,TRBJ2-3,once,TGTGCCAGCAGCAAAGTTACCACCCCTATATCCACAGATACGCAGTATTTT,CASSKVTTPISTDTQYF
.,TRBV7-9,TRBJ1-5,.,TGTGCCAGCAGCTTAGCGCTTTCAGGGCTTAGCAATCAGCCCCAGCATTTT,CASSLALSGLSNQPQHF
TRBD1,TRBV4-1,TRBJ2-3,once,TGCGCCAGCAGCCAAGAGCCCCGGACAGGTATCACAGATACGCAGTATTTT,CASSQEPRTGITDTQYF
TRBD2,TRBV9,TRBJ2-3,.,TGTGCCAGCAGCGGCAGCGGGGGGGCCGAAGATACGCAGTATTTT,CASSGSGGAEDTQYF
.,TRBV9,TRBJ2-7,.,TGTGCCAGCAGTCCCGGGGGGCACTCCTCCTACGAGCAGTACTTC,CASSPGGHSSYEQYF
.,TRBV6-5,TRBJ1-2,few,TGTGCCAGCAGTTACTCTTGGAAGTACGGCTACACCTTC,CASSYSWKYGYTF
TRBD2,TRBV18,TRBJ2-1,.,TGTGCCAGCTCACCTTCTAGCGGGAGCGGGTACAATGAGCAGTTCTTC,CASSPSSGSGYNEQFF
TRBD1,TRBV28,TRBJ1-1,.,TGTGCCAGCAGTCTACTTACCGGGACAGGGGTTAAGAACACTGAAGCTTTCTTT,CASSLLTGTGVKNTEAFF
TRBD1,TRBV7-2,TRBJ2-7,.,TGTGCCAGCAGCTTAGCGGGGCAGGGGGCGTGGGAGCAGTACTTC,CASSLAGQGAWEQYF
TRBD2,TRBV19,TRBJ2-5,.,TGTGCCAGTAGTCCGCGGGGAGGACTAGCAGGAGAGACCCAGTACTTC,CASSPRGGLAGETQYF
TRBD2,TRBV2,TRBJ2-5,once,TGTGCCAGCAGTCCTACGGGGGGGCAAGAGACCCAGTACTTC,CASSPTGGQETQYF
.,TRBV19,TRBJ2-1,.,TGTGCCAGTAGTATAGAGGACGGACGCTCCTACAATGAGCAGTTCTTC,CASSIEDGRSYNEQFF
TRBD1,TRBV7-2,TRBJ2-5,.,TGTGCCAGCAGCTTCGACAGGGGAGGAGAGACCCAGTACTTC,CASSFDRGGETQYF
TRBD2,TRBV29-1,TRBJ2-3,.,TGCAGCGTTAGACTAGCGGGAGCAGATACGCAGTATTTT,CSVRLAGADTQYF
.,TRBV9,TRBJ1-2,.,TGTGCCAGCAGCCAAGGGACCTATGGCTACACCTTC,CASSQGTYGYTF
.,TRBV7-9,TRBJ2-5,.,TGTGCCAGCAGCCCCCCGTGGGGAGTCGGGGAGACCCAGTACTTC,CASSPPWGVGETQYF
.,TRBV30,TRBJ2-4,.,TGTGCCTGGAGTGTAAAAGGGTTAGACATTCAGTACTTC,CAWSVKGLDIQYF
.,TRBV7-3,TRBJ2-7,.,TGTGCCAGCAGCTCCTCTAATGGAGGGAACGAGCAGTACTTC,CASSSSNGGNEQYF
.,TRBV6-1,TRBJ2-7,many,TGTGCCAGTGCCGATAAAGGCAGGGCGGGCTACGAGCAGTACTTC,CASADKGRAGYEQYF
.,TRBV19,TRBJ2-7,few,TGTGCCAGTAGTAGGCGGGGTGAGGGCTCCTACGAGCAGTACTTC,CASSRRGEGSYEQYF
.,TRBV4-3,TRBJ1-4,.,TGCGCCAGCAGCCAAGTGGTAGGCCCCAATGAAAAACTGTTTTTT,CASSQVVGPNEKLFF
.,TRBV11-1,TRBJ2-7,.,TGTGCCAGCAGCTTTGAGACAGCCTCCTACGAGCAGTACTTC,CASSFETASYEQYF
.,TRBV20-1,TRBJ2-3,.,TGCAGTGCAAAGCTGACGGGTGCGCAGTATTTT,CSAKLTGAQYF